This entry is about one TCR beta chain. Antigen unknown. The sample belongs to a study of Ad26.COV2.S vaccination and SARS-CoV-2 variants. Whole-study results and caveats: An underestimation of total T cell responses may have resulted from the TCR breadth and depth analyses.

Stated treatment: roughly 20 received Ad26.COV2.S at low or high dose, single or two shots; 5 received placebo; per-sample allocation not given. Sampling happened 63 days after the first vaccine or placebo injection. The V end was cut by 5 bases, the J end by 0 bases, with 19 bases between. The CDR3 has 17 residues. CDR1 and CDR2 (germline): LNHDA, SQIVND (reference sequence). Assay used: immunoSEQ multiplex PCR; TCRdb lists only in-frame clones, some missing. Of approximately 420,000 clones in the sample, approximately 91% were seen once. Sample: peripheral blood, taken in a trial of Ad26.COV2.S vaccine versus placebo. The source is a person between 18 and 65 years old who received the Ad26.COV2.S COVID-19 vaccine or a placebo. This rearrangement joins TRBV19 to TRBJ1-1; D remains ambiguous. CDR3 bases: TGTGCCAGTAGTCCCAGGAAATCTAGAATTATGAACACTGAAGCTTTCTTT. Its protein product is CASSPRKSRIMNTEAFF.